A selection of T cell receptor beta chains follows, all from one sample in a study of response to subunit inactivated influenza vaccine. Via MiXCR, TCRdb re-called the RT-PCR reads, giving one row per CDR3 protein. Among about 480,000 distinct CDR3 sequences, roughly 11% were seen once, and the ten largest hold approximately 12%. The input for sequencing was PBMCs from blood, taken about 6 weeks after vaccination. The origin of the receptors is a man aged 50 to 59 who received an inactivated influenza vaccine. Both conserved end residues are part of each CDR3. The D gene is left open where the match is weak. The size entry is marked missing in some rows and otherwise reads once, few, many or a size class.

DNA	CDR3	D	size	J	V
TGTGCCAGCAGCCAAGGACTAGCGGGGCACAATGAGCAGTTCTTC	CASSQGLAGHNEQFF	TRBD2	few	TRBJ2-1	TRBV4-2
TGTGCCAGCTCCCAAAGGGGACGGAACCAAGAGACCCAGTACTTC	CASSQRGRNQETQYF	-	many	TRBJ2-5	TRBV18
TGTGCCAGCAATGGGGGGGCCACCTACGAGCAGTACTTC	CASNGGATYEQYF	-	-	TRBJ2-7	TRBV2
TGCGCCAGCAGCCAAGATTACGGGAGGGCCGCAGATACGCAGTATTTT	CASSQDYGRAADTQYF	TRBD2	many	TRBJ2-3	TRBV4-3
TGCGCCAGCAGCTTGGACCACACGGATAGCGGGAGGGGAAGCTCCTACGAGCAGTACTTC	CASSLDHTDSGRGSSYEQYF	TRBD2	many	TRBJ2-7	TRBV5-1
TGTGCCACCAGCAGAGATACAGGGGGCATGGACACCGGGGAGCTGTTTTTT	CATSRDTGGMDTGELFF	TRBD1	-	TRBJ2-2	TRBV15
TGTGCCAGCAGCCCTCAGGGGGCGCCGAACACCGGGGAGCTGTTTTTT	CASSPQGAPNTGELFF	TRBD1	-	TRBJ2-2	TRBV7-3
TGTGCCACCAACTCGGACAGGACCTCTAGCACAGATACGCAGTATTTT	CATNSDRTSSTDTQYF	TRBD1	-	TRBJ2-3	TRBV15
TGTGCCAGCAGCTTAGTATCGTCTAGCGGAGGCCGGAAAGATACGCAGTATTTT	CASSLVSSSGGRKDTQYF	TRBD2	-	TRBJ2-3	TRBV7-2
TGTGCCAGCAGCATGGACAGGGTAGTAGATACGCAGTATTTT	CASSMDRVVDTQYF	TRBD1	-	TRBJ2-3	TRBV7-9
TGCGCCAGCAGCGTCGGACGGACCCAAGAGACCCAGTACTTC	CASSVGRTQETQYF	-	few	TRBJ2-5	TRBV5-1
TGTGCCAGCAGCCCCATACAGGGCCACAAAACCTACGAGCAGTACTTC	CASSPIQGHKTYEQYF	-	-	TRBJ2-7	TRBV28
TGTGCCAGCAGCCCCGGGGCCTCAACGGGCGGGGAGCTGTTTTTT	CASSPGASTGGELFF	-	-	TRBJ2-2	TRBV14
TGTGCCAGCAGCTTAGGCCCAGGGATGAACACTGAAGCTTTCTTT	CASSLGPGMNTEAFF	-	few	TRBJ1-1	TRBV7-9